Listed below are T cell receptor beta chains from one sample, sequenced in a study of coeliac disease. Here immunoSEQ multiplex PCR was the method, and the copy in TCRdb shows in-frame clones only, minus some. The sample includes thousands of clones, 70% to 80% seen only once; the top ten take about a sixth. Sequenced input: intraepithelial lymphocytes from the gut. The origin of the receptors is a man younger than 30 with celiac disease on a gluten-free diet. Each CDR3 is given with its conserved first and last residue. A D gene is named only where the DNA matches it firmly. The listing skips clone size in some rows; elsewhere it reads once, few, many or a size class.

j_call,d_call,v_call,clone_size,cdr3_nt,cdr3_aa
TRBJ2-5,-,TRBV5-1,once,TGCGCCAGCAGCCCAGCTCCAGGGTACGGCCAAGAGACCCAGTACTTC,CASSPAPGYGQETQYF
TRBJ2-1,-,TRBV5-1,few,TGCGCCAGCAGCTTGGGACAGCAATACAATGAGCAGTTCTTC,CASSLGQQYNEQFF
TRBJ1-1,TRBD1,TRBV9,-,TGTGCCAGCAGCGCCGGGACAGGGTTGAACACTGAAGCTTTCTTT,CASSAGTGLNTEAFF
TRBJ2-7,-,TRBV28,few,TGTGCCAGCAGTTCCCTGTCGTCCTACGAGCAGTACTTC,CASSSLSSYEQYF
TRBJ2-7,-,TRBV4-3,once,TGCGCCAGCAGCCAAGAAGTGAGGTACGAGCAGTACTTC,CASSQEVRYEQYF
TRBJ1-5,-,TRBV7-2,-,TGTGCCAGCAGCTTACGAGGGAATCAGCCCCAGCATTTT,CASSLRGNQPQHF
TRBJ1-2,-,TRBV5-1,-,TGCGCCAGCAGCTTGGTCCAGACAGGTCAATCCTATGGCTACACCTTC,CASSLVQTGQSYGYTF
TRBJ1-2,TRBD1,TRBV4-3,-,TGCGCCAGCAGCCGCCCGGACAGGGCGTATGGCTACACCTTC,CASSRPDRAYGYTF
TRBJ1-6,-,TRBV7-9,-,TGTGCCAGCAGCTTAGGGGGAGGGACTAATTCACCCCTCCACTTT,CASSLGGGTNSPLHF
TRBJ2-3,-,TRBV4-3,-,TGCGCCAGCAGCCCGCTAGGAGGGTTAACAGATACGCAGTATTTT,CASSPLGGLTDTQYF
TRBJ1-5,TRBD1,TRBV30,once,TGTGCCTGGGCGGGACAGGACAATCAGCCCCAGCATTTT,CAWAGQDNQPQHF
TRBJ2-1,-,TRBV11-2,few,TGTGCCAGCAGCTCCCAGCGGGCCTCCTACAATGAGCAGTTCTTC,CASSSQRASYNEQFF
TRBJ2-1,-,TRBV28,-,TGTGCCAGCAGTGCAGGGTACAATGAGCAGTTCTTC,CASSAGYNEQFF
TRBJ1-1,-,TRBV7-3,-,TGTGCCAGCAGCCTAGGGCAGGGGATGAACACTGAAGCTTTCTTT,CASSLGQGMNTEAFF
TRBJ1-1,-,TRBV4-1,few,TGCGCCAGCAGCCAAGCAGAGGCTTTGAACACTGAAGCTTTCTTT,CASSQAEALNTEAFF
TRBJ2-1,-,TRBV7-2,-,TGTGCCAGCAGCCTACAGGGAATGTCCTACAATGAGCAGTTCTTC,CASSLQGMSYNEQFF
TRBJ1-1,-,TRBV7-2,-,TGTGCCAGCAGCCTTTCCGGGTCCCGGAACACTGAAGCTTTCTTT,CASSLSGSRNTEAFF
TRBJ1-2,TRBD1,TRBV6-5,-,TGTGCCAGCAGGCACGGACAGGGTTGGAGATATGGCTACACCTTC,CASRHGQGWRYGYTF
TRBJ1-2,-,TRBV4-1,-,TGCGCCAGCAGCGACTCGTCCCAGAACCGAAAGACCTATGGCTACACCTTC,CASSDSSQNRKTYGYTF
TRBJ2-3,TRBD2,TRBV7-3,-,TGTGCCAGCAGCCCGGGGGGGGATACGCAGTATTTT,CASSPGGDTQYF
TRBJ1-1,TRBD1,TRBV29-1,-,TGCAGCGTTAAACCGGGACAGGGAGGTGAAGCTTTCTTT,CSVKPGQGGEAFF
TRBJ2-1,TRBD1,TRBV4-3,-,TGCGCCAGCAGCCAGGGGACAGGCTTTGCCTCTTACAATGAGCAGTTCTTC,CASSQGTGFASYNEQFF
TRBJ2-3,TRBD1,TRBV11-2,-,TGTGCCAGCAGCTCACAGTACGACAGGGGGTATAGGACAGATACGCAGTATTTT,CASSSQYDRGYRTDTQYF
TRBJ1-4,-,TRBV19,few,TGTGCCAGTAGCGCGGGACGACTACCCGAAAAACTGTTTTTT,CASSAGRLPEKLFF
TRBJ2-5,TRBD1,TRBV9,-,TGTGCCAGCAGCGCGGGACAGGGGGCGGCTCTCAGAGAGACCCAGTACTTC,CASSAGQGAALRETQYF
TRBJ1-5,TRBD1,TRBV7-6,few,TGTGCCAGCAGCGGAGGGACAGGGAGAGGGCAGCCCCAGCATTTT,CASSGGTGRGQPQHF
TRBJ1-4,-,TRBV14,few,TGTGCCAGCAGCCCGCCAGGGACAACTAATGAAAAACTGTTTTTT,CASSPPGTTNEKLFF
TRBJ2-3,-,TRBV9,once,TGTGCCAGCAGCGCAAGGGGGTCGTCGAGGAGCACAGATACGCAGTATTTT,CASSARGSSRSTDTQYF
TRBJ2-4,TRBD2,TRBV6-5,-,TGTGCCAGCAGTACGGGAGGGGAAAACATTCAGTACTTC,CASSTGGENIQYF
TRBJ2-3,TRBD2,TRBV19,once,TGTGCCAGTAGAAAGGTAGCGGGGGCAGATACGCAGTATTTT,CASRKVAGADTQYF
TRBJ1-1,-,TRBV6-5,-,TGTGCCAGCAGTTCAGGGGCGTGGACTGAAGCTTTCTTT,CASSSGAWTEAFF
TRBJ2-1,TRBD2,TRBV29-1,-,TGCAGCGTTTTCAGACTAGCGGGGGAGTACGTTTCCTACAATGAGCAGTTCTTC,CSVFRLAGEYVSYNEQFF
TRBJ1-2,TRBD1,TRBV9,-,TGTGCCAGCAGCGTAGCCTCGACAGGGATGGGCTATGGCTACACCTTC,CASSVASTGMGYGYTF
TRBJ1-6,-,TRBV28,-,TGTGCCAGCAGCCAAAGGGGGAGCCCCAATTCACCCCTCCACTTT,CASSQRGSPNSPLHF
TRBJ2-1,TRBD1,TRBV18,-,TGTGCCAGCTCACACGGACAGGGTGCGTCAAATGAGCAGTTCTTC,CASSHGQGASNEQFF
TRBJ2-1,-,TRBV20-1,-,TGCAGTGCTCTAGGGCAGTTCTTC,CSALGQFF
TRBJ2-2,TRBD1,TRBV7-3,-,TGTGCCAGCAGCTTCCAGGGGGTACCCGGGGAGCTGTTTTTT,CASSFQGVPGELFF
TRBJ2-3,TRBD1,TRBV27,-,TGTGCCAGCAGTTTACAGACAGGGGCAGATACGCAGTATTTT,CASSLQTGADTQYF
TRBJ2-3,-,TRBV1,-,TGCACCCAAGGTCGTCTAGCGGGCCTTGTTGGCACAGATACGCAGTATTTT,CTQGRLAGLVGTDTQYF
TRBJ1-6,-,TRBV14,-,TGTGCCAGCAGCCAGAGGGTCCTTAATTCACCCCTCCACTTT,CASSQRVLNSPLHF
TRBJ2-3,TRBD1,TRBV5-1,-,TGCGCCAGCAGCTTAACCGGGACAGGGACAGATACGCAGTATTTT,CASSLTGTGTDTQYF
TRBJ1-6,TRBD1,TRBV2,-,TGTGCCAGCACTTGGACAGGGGGGTCACCCCTCCACTTT,CASTWTGGSPLHF
TRBJ1-2,TRBD1,TRBV6-5,-,TGTGCCAGCAGTCTGGGACAGTACTATGGCTACACCTTC,CASSLGQYYGYTF
TRBJ1-1,TRBD1,TRBV30,few,TGTGCCTGGACCCGGGACAGATCTGAAGCTTTCTTT,CAWTRDRSEAFF
TRBJ1-2,TRBD1,TRBV10-3,-,TGTGCCATCAGGGGACAGGTGTACGGCTACACCTTC,CAIRGQVYGYTF
TRBJ2-1,TRBD2,TRBV9,few,TGTGCCAGCAGCCCGCGACTAGCGGGGGTTCTCCTAAGCTCCTACAATGAGCAGTTCTTC,CASSPRLAGVLLSSYNEQFF
TRBJ1-2,-,TRBV5-1,once,TGCGCCAGCAGCTCCCTTGAGGGCTACACCTTC,CASSSLEGYTF
TRBJ2-1,TRBD2,TRBV5-1,-,TGCGCCAGCAGCTCTAGACTAGCGGGGGGGAGGAATGAGCAGTTCTTC,CASSSRLAGGRNEQFF
TRBJ2-7,-,TRBV7-9,few,TGTGCCAGCAGCCACCAGTACGAGCAGTACTTC,CASSHQYEQYF
TRBJ1-2,TRBD1,TRBV2,-,TGTGCCAGCGGACAGGGTCTTGGAGGCTACACCTTC,CASGQGLGGYTF
TRBJ1-6,-,TRBV5-1,few,TGCGCCAGCAGCTTGGCTTCTGAGTATAATTCACCCCTCCACTTT,CASSLASEYNSPLHF
TRBJ2-3,TRBD2,TRBV19,once,TGTGCCAGTAGTAATCGACATGTAGCGGGCGCTAGCACAGATACGCAGTATTTT,CASSNRHVAGASTDTQYF
TRBJ1-3,-,TRBV30,few,TGTGCCTGGAGTGCCTCGCTTGGGAGCGACACCATATATTTT,CAWSASLGSDTIYF